This T cell receptor (beta chain) was retrieved from a study of shared clonotypes between healthy human individuals. The study separated CD4+ cells into CD45RA+ naive and CD45RA-negative memory subsets. The protocol was immunoSEQ multiplex PCR, while the TCRdb copy is restricted to in-frame clones and leaves out a portion. Of some 2,100,000 clones in the sample, 90% to 97% were seen once. The CDR3 runs to 14 residues. Trimming took 7 bases from V and 4 from J, leaving 14 bases between them. CDR1 is MDHEN and CDR2 is SYDVKM in the germline V gene. The sample was naive CD4+ T cells sorted from blood. Sample subset: CD45RA+ positively selected. The rearrangement links TRBV28 to TRBJ1-3; no firm D call. This receptor was obtained from a man aged 18-30 years in good health. CDR3 coding DNA: TGTGCCAGCATCGCCGGGCAGGCCGGAAACACCATATATTTT. It encodes CASIAGQAGNTIYF.